One sample yielded the 14 T cell receptor beta chains listed below, sequenced in a study of blood T cell repertoires in COVID-19. Profiled with immunoSEQ multiplex PCR; TCRdb holds only in-frame clones, not every one. The sample consists of 120,000 or so clones, around 89% of them appearing once. The sample consisted of peripheral blood. Receptor source: a man aged 45-65 years with acute or convalescent COVID-19.

The chain couples TRBV6-6 to TRBJ1-4; a weak D match, TRBD1 (6 bases). With 6 bases removed from V and 10 bases from J, the gap between germline ends came to 12 bases. Germline CDR1 reads MNHNY; CDR2 reads SVGAGI (reference sequence). The CDR3 covers 12 residues. CDR3 residues: CASRNREGKLFF. CDR3 DNA sequence: TGTGCCAGCAGAAACAGGGAAGGAAAACTGTTTTTT.

CDR3 amino acids: CASRTRTGDTGELFF. CDR3 nucleotide sequence: TGTGCCAGCAGAACCCGGACAGGGGACACCGGGGAGCTGTTTTTT. V and J are TRBV5-8 and TRBJ2-2; 9 bases agree with TRBD1. Germline values: CDR1 SGHTS, CDR2 YDEGEE. The CDR3 has 15 amino acids. Unmatched junction bases numbered 5, after V lost 5 bases and J lost 3 bases.

This chain links TRBV5-1 with TRBJ1-2, with TRBD1 identical over 8 bases. V trimming: 4 bases; J trimming: 1 base; junction bases outside the gene matches: 9. Germline V gives CDR1 SGHRS, CDR2 YFSETQ. The CDR3 spans 16 residues. The CDR3 sequence is CASSLRGQVFNYGYTF. The CDR3, as DNA: TGCGCCAGCAGCCTGAGGGGACAGGTCTTTAACTATGGCTACACCTTC.

V gene TRBV4-1 combines with J gene TRBJ1-5; 9 nucleotides agree with TRBD1. Germline lookup yields CDR1 MGHRA and CDR2 YSYEKL. This CDR3 comprises 15 residues. V was pared by 0 bases and J by 6 bases, with 3 bases of the junction left unmatched. CDR3 coding DNA: TGCGCCAGCAGCCAAGAGCAGGACAGGGGTCAGCCCCAGCATTTT. Residues: CASSQEQDRGQPQHF.

This clone was picked up one time. J is TRBJ1-6 and V is TRBV4-3, with D unresolved. The germline V and J ends were trimmed by 1 base and 0 bases, with 7 bases remaining between them. The CDR3 has 16 amino acids. Germline V gene data show CDR1 as LGHNA and CDR2 as YSLEER. DNA for the CDR3: TGCGCCAGCAGCCAAGTAGGGAGCTCCTATAATTCACCCCTCCACTTT. It is translated as CASSQVGSSYNSPLHF.

The chain has TRBV5-1 and TRBJ1-1; D possibly corresponds to TRBD1 (5 bases). The CDR3 totals 13 residues. Germline CDR1 SGHRS, CDR2 YFSETQ. V shed 3 bases and J shed 4 bases, with 10 bases lying between them. The CDR3 loop is CASSSTGGTEAFF. In DNA form, the CDR3 reads TGCGCCAGCAGCTCTACGGGGGGCACTGAAGCTTTCTTT. Using reference TRBV5-1 and TRBJ1-1 for the parts outside the CDR3, the full variable domain is KAGVTQTPRYLIKTRGQQVTLSCSPISGHRSVSWYQQTPGQGLQFLFEYFSETQRNKGNFPGRFSGRQFSNSRSEMNVSTLELGDSALYLCASSSTGGTEAFFGQGTRLTVV.

This clone was picked up one time. This chain joins TRBV5-8 and TRBJ2-3, with 7 bases matching TRBD2. With V trimmed by 0 bases and J by 3 bases, 4 bases remained unmatched. Germline assignment: CDR1 SGHTS and CDR2 YDEGEE. The CDR3 is 15 amino acids. The CDR3 sequence: CASSLGLAVTDTQYF. CDR3 in DNA: TGTGCCAGCAGCTTGGGGCTAGCGGTTACAGATACGCAGTATTTT.

V gene TRBV12-3 or TRBV12-4 combines with J gene TRBJ1-6, with no clear D. CDR3 length: 12 amino acids. V shed 2 bases and J shed 7 bases, with 3 bases lying between them. The CDR3 nucleotides are TGTGCCAGCAGTTTACAGAATTCACCCCTCCACTTT. Its translation: CASSLQNSPLHF.

This chain uses TRBV19 with TRBJ2-7; 8 bases agree with TRBD1. The CDR3 is 15 amino acids. CDR1 and CDR2 from the germline V gene are LNHDA and SQIVND (reference sequence). J gave up 4 bases and V 3 bases, and 8 bases lay outside the gene matches. CDR3 sequence: CASSMGRGHSYEQYF. In DNA form, the CDR3 reads TGTGCCAGTAGTATGGGCAGGGGGCATTCGTACGAGCAGTACTTC.

V usage is TRBV11-2 and J usage is TRBJ2-2, with D possibly matching TRBD1 (5 bases). This CDR3 is 14 amino acids long. Germline V gives CDR1 SGHAT, CDR2 FQNNGV. V lost 3 bases to trimming and J lost 4 bases, with 9 bases between them. CDR3 sequence reads: CASSFSRGTGELFF. The CDR3 bases are TGTGCCAGCAGCTTTTCAAGGGGCACCGGGGAGCTGTTTTTT.

This clone was seen once. The V and J genes are TRBV21-1 and TRBJ2-4; the DNA was not compared with TRBD2, the D call given in the table. TRBV21-1 is labeled a pseudogene. The CDR3 spans 18 residues. The chain's CDR3 is CASSIKGVKRLAKNIQYF. CDR3 coding DNA: TGTGCCAGCAGCATCAAGGGAGTGAAACGTCTAGCCAAAAACATTCAGTACTTC.

V gene TRBV11-3 combines with J gene TRBJ2-3, with 8 bases aligning to TRBD2. This CDR3 is 16 amino acids long. The germline V gene encodes CDR1 SGHNT and CDR2 YENEEA. With 5 bases clipped from V and 6 bases from J, the junction kept 13 bases outside the gene matches. CDR3 coding DNA: TGTGCCAGCAGCACTAGAGGACCAGCGGGAGCCGATACGCAGTATTTT. Translated, it gives CASSTRGPAGADTQYF.

With regard to this clone: This same CDR3 is encoded by further DNA sequences in the sample. This chain uses TRBV5-1 with TRBJ2-7, with TRBD1 as a possible D gene (5 bases). V was trimmed by 0 bases and J by 1 base, leaving 8 bases between them. The CDR3 totals 14 residues. The germline CDR1 and CDR2 sequences are SGHRS and YFSETQ. CDR3 amino acids: CASSLGGTSYEQYF. The CDR3 DNA sequence: TGCGCCAGCAGCTTGGGGGGCACGTCCTACGAGCAGTACTTC.

In this sample, this clone turned up once. CDR3 loop: CASSSPPSGRYNEQFF. CDR3 DNA sequence: TGTGCCAGCAGCTCCCCGCCCAGCGGGAGATACAATGAGCAGTTCTTC. The chain uses TRBV11-3 and TRBJ2-1; 8 bases match TRBD2. CDR3 size: 16 residues. Germline CDR1 SGHNT, CDR2 YENEEA. V lost 4 bases, J lost 4 bases, and 9 bases stayed unmatched.